This TCR beta chain was captured in a study of shared T cell receptors in the human thymus. The V gene's germline CDR1 is SGDLS and CDR2 YYNGEE. The CDR3 runs to 15 residues. Trimming removed 4 bases at V and 6 bases at J, with 19 bases between. Assay used: immunoSEQ multiplex PCR; TCRdb lists only in-frame clones, some missing. The sample comprises 450,000 to 650,000 clones, more than 75% of which are singletons, and more than 0.01% rests with the top ten. The data were also submitted as part of a second study, on human thymus T cells.

This receptor was obtained from a boy in the first two years of life with a congenital heart defect. The source material was thymocytes. V is TRBV9 and J is TRBJ1-1; no clear D gene. This CDR3 is CASSPPHGMESEAFF. The DNA of the CDR3 is TGTGCCAGCAGCCCCCCCCACGGGATGGAGTCTGAAGCTTTCTTT. Full variable domain (missing parts from reference TRBV9 and TRBJ1-1): DSGVTQTPKHLITATGQRVTLRCSPRSGDLSVYWYQQSLDQGLQFLIQYYNGEERAKGNILERFSAQQFPDLHSELNLSSLELGDSALYFCASSPPHGMESEAFFGQGTRLTVV.